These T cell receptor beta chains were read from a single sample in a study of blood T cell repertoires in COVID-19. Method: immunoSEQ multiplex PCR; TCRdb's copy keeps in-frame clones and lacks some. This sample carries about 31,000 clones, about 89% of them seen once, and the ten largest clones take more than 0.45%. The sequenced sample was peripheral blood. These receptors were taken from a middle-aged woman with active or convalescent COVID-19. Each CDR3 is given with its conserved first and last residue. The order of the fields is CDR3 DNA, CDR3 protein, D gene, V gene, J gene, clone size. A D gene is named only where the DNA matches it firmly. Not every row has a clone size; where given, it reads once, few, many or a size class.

CDR3 DNA: TGTGCCAGCAGCCCCATAGGGGGCGGCACTGAAGCTTTCTTT; CDR3 protein: CASSPIGGGTEAFF; D gene: TRBD1; V gene: TRBV7-2; J gene: TRBJ1-1; clone size: -
CDR3 DNA: TGTGCCAGCAGTTTAAACCACAGGGGGCGTGGCTACACCTTC; CDR3 protein: CASSLNHRGRGYTF; D gene: TRBD1; V gene: TRBV28; J gene: TRBJ1-2; clone size: -
CDR3 DNA: TGTGCCAGCAGGGGGGACTCCAACACCGGGGAGCTGTTTTTT; CDR3 protein: CASRGDSNTGELFF; D gene: -; V gene: TRBV6-6; J gene: TRBJ2-2; clone size: -
CDR3 DNA: TGTGCCAGCAGCGAGACTAGAGCTTACGAGACCCAGTACTTC; CDR3 protein: CASSETRAYETQYF; D gene: -; V gene: TRBV28; J gene: TRBJ2-5; clone size: -
CDR3 DNA: TGTGCCAGCAGCTTAGACGGGTACAATGAGCAGTTCTTC; CDR3 protein: CASSLDGYNEQFF; D gene: -; V gene: TRBV7-3; J gene: TRBJ2-1; clone size: -
CDR3 DNA: TGCGCCAGCAGCCCGATCGCGGGGGGAGGGTACACCGGGGAGCTGTTTTTT; CDR3 protein: CASSPIAGGGYTGELFF; D gene: TRBD2; V gene: TRBV7-3; J gene: TRBJ2-2; clone size: -
CDR3 DNA: TGTGCCAGCAGCTTACGGGTAGCGGGCCTTAGCACAGATACGCAGTATTTT; CDR3 protein: CASSLRVAGLSTDTQYF; D gene: TRBD2; V gene: TRBV11-3; J gene: TRBJ2-3; clone size: -
CDR3 DNA: TGTGCCATCTCAGGGGTCGGGGCCAACGTCCTGACTTTC; CDR3 protein: CAISGVGANVLTF; D gene: -; V gene: TRBV10-3; J gene: TRBJ2-6; clone size: once
CDR3 DNA: TGTGCCAGCAGCTTAGACCCAGGTTTGCGCACTGAAGCTTTCTTT; CDR3 protein: CASSLDPGLRTEAFF; D gene: -; V gene: TRBV11-2; J gene: TRBJ1-1; clone size: -
CDR3 DNA: TGCGCCAGCAGCCCCGGGACAGACGAGAAGTACGAGCAGTACTTC; CDR3 protein: CASSPGTDEKYEQYF; D gene: TRBD1; V gene: TRBV4-1; J gene: TRBJ2-7; clone size: -
CDR3 DNA: TGTGCCAGCAGCTTAGCCCCGGGACTATATAGCAATCAGCCCCAGCATTTT; CDR3 protein: CASSLAPGLYSNQPQHF; D gene: -; V gene: TRBV7-8; J gene: TRBJ1-5; clone size: -
CDR3 DNA: TGTGCCAGCAGCTCCACCCGACAGGACGGTAATGAAAAACTGTTTTTT; CDR3 protein: CASSSTRQDGNEKLFF; D gene: -; V gene: TRBV7-2; J gene: TRBJ1-4; clone size: -
CDR3 DNA: TGCGCCAGCAGCTCACACAACGGACAGGGGGCTGAAGCTTTCTTT; CDR3 protein: CASSSHNGQGAEAFF; D gene: TRBD1; V gene: TRBV5-1; J gene: TRBJ1-1; clone size: -
CDR3 DNA: TGTGCCACTTCGAGGGCGGCGGGGCCCGGGGAGCCCCAGCATTTT; CDR3 protein: CATSRAAGPGEPQHF; D gene: -; V gene: TRBV19; J gene: TRBJ1-5; clone size: -
CDR3 DNA: TGTGCCTGGAGTCGGGGGATAGGGACCGGGGAGCTGTTTTTT; CDR3 protein: CAWSRGIGTGELFF; D gene: -; V gene: TRBV30; J gene: TRBJ2-2; clone size: -
CDR3 DNA: TGTGCCAGCAGCCCGGGACAGGGATCCTACGAGCAGTACTTC; CDR3 protein: CASSPGQGSYEQYF; D gene: TRBD1; V gene: TRBV13; J gene: TRBJ2-7; clone size: -
CDR3 DNA: TGTGCCATCAGGGCCACCCACCGACAGGGGGCGACGTCTAGCGGGAGGGCCCCCTACAATGAGCAGTTCTTC; CDR3 protein: CAIRATHRQGATSSGRAPYNEQFF; D gene: TRBD2; V gene: TRBV10-3; J gene: TRBJ2-1; clone size: -
CDR3 DNA: TGTGCCAGCAGCGTAGACCCCACGGCAGGGGTCGACACTGAAGCTTTCTTT; CDR3 protein: CASSVDPTAGVDTEAFF; D gene: -; V gene: TRBV9; J gene: TRBJ1-1; clone size: -
CDR3 DNA: TGTGCCAGCAGCTTTTCGGACAGGGGTTCGGGGACTGAAGCTTTCTTT; CDR3 protein: CASSFSDRGSGTEAFF; D gene: TRBD1; V gene: TRBV5-8; J gene: TRBJ1-1; clone size: -
CDR3 DNA: TGTGCCAGCAGCTTGGTCGCTAGCGGGAGTGTCACCGGGGAGCTGTTTTTT; CDR3 protein: CASSLVASGSVTGELFF; D gene: TRBD2; V gene: TRBV5-4; J gene: TRBJ2-2; clone size: -
CDR3 DNA: TGTGCCAGCAGCCAAGACGTCCGACAGGAGCAGTACTTC; CDR3 protein: CASSQDVRQEQYF; D gene: -; V gene: TRBV3-1/TRBV3-2; J gene: TRBJ2-7; clone size: once
CDR3 DNA: TGTGCCAGCAGCTCCCTCTACGAGCAGTACTTC; CDR3 protein: CASSSLYEQYF; D gene: -; V gene: TRBV7-8; J gene: TRBJ2-7; clone size: -
CDR3 DNA: TGTGCTAGTGGTTTGGTACGGTTGCGAGAGCAGTACTTC; CDR3 protein: CASGLVRLREQYF; D gene: -; V gene: TRBV12-5; J gene: TRBJ2-7; clone size: -
CDR3 DNA: TGTGCCAGTAGTATAAGACAGGGCCCTCCCGTCAACGGGGAGCTGTTTTTT; CDR3 protein: CASSIRQGPPVNGELFF; D gene: TRBD1; V gene: TRBV19; J gene: TRBJ2-2; clone size: -
CDR3 DNA: TGTGCCAGCAGTCCCCCTCTGACAGTGGGTCAGTACTTC; CDR3 protein: CASSPPLTVGQYF; D gene: -; V gene: TRBV28; J gene: TRBJ2-4; clone size: -
CDR3 DNA: TGTGCCAGCAGCACCCTACAGGGGGAGAAGACAGATACGCAGTATTTT; CDR3 protein: CASSTLQGEKTDTQYF; D gene: TRBD1; V gene: TRBV7-9; J gene: TRBJ2-3; clone size: -
CDR3 DNA: TGTGCCTGGAGCGGGACAGACTCTGGAAACACCATATATTTT; CDR3 protein: CAWSGTDSGNTIYF; D gene: TRBD1; V gene: TRBV30; J gene: TRBJ1-3; clone size: -
CDR3 DNA: TGTGCCAGCAGCTTAGAACTAGCGGGAGATAATGAGCAGTTCTTC; CDR3 protein: CASSLELAGDNEQFF; D gene: TRBD2; V gene: TRBV11-3; J gene: TRBJ2-1; clone size: -
CDR3 DNA: TGTGCCAGCAGTCGAACTGAGGGACCCCTCCACTTT; CDR3 protein: CASSRTEGPLHF; D gene: -; V gene: TRBV14; J gene: TRBJ1-6; clone size: -
CDR3 DNA: TGTGCCAGCGGGCGGGGGGCGTGGGAGCAGTACTTC; CDR3 protein: CASGRGAWEQYF; D gene: TRBD2; V gene: TRBV13; J gene: TRBJ2-7; clone size: -
CDR3 DNA: TGCGCCAGCAGCTTTCGGACAGCCGAACTTGCCTACGAGCAGTACTTC; CDR3 protein: CASSFRTAELAYEQYF; D gene: -; V gene: TRBV5-1; J gene: TRBJ2-7; clone size: -
CDR3 DNA: TGTGCCAGCAGTCTAGCGGGAGCTTTCACAGATACGCAGTATTTT; CDR3 protein: CASSLAGAFTDTQYF; D gene: TRBD2; V gene: TRBV6-5; J gene: TRBJ2-3; clone size: -
CDR3 DNA: TGTGCCAGCAGCCCCTTTGAGGCCTCTAATTCACCCCTCCACTTT; CDR3 protein: CASSPFEASNSPLHF; D gene: -; V gene: TRBV6-5; J gene: TRBJ1-6; clone size: -
CDR3 DNA: TGTGCCAGCAGTTATAGGACTAGCCCAGCAGATACGCAGTATTTT; CDR3 protein: CASSYRTSPADTQYF; D gene: TRBD2; V gene: TRBV6-6; J gene: TRBJ2-3; clone size: -
CDR3 DNA: TGTGCCAGCAGTTCATCTAGCGGGGGGCATAATTATAATGAGCAGTTCTTC; CDR3 protein: CASSSSSGGHNYNEQFF; D gene: TRBD2; V gene: TRBV27; J gene: TRBJ2-1; clone size: -
CDR3 DNA: TGCAGCGCCACACCCGGGACAGGGGGCACCGGGGAGCTGTTTTTT; CDR3 protein: CSATPGTGGTGELFF; D gene: TRBD1; V gene: TRBV29-1; J gene: TRBJ2-2; clone size: -
CDR3 DNA: TGTGCCAGCAGTTTGGGAGGGAAATACGAGCAGTACTTC; CDR3 protein: CASSLGGKYEQYF; D gene: TRBD2; V gene: TRBV27; J gene: TRBJ2-7; clone size: -
CDR3 DNA: TGTGCCAGTAGGGGACAGTTAGTGAGGTACAATGAGCAGTTCTTC; CDR3 protein: CASRGQLVRYNEQFF; D gene: TRBD1; V gene: TRBV19; J gene: TRBJ2-1; clone size: once
CDR3 DNA: TGTGCCAGCTCTCGAGAGGGACAGGCGACTGGAAACACCATATATTTT; CDR3 protein: CASSREGQATGNTIYF; D gene: TRBD1; V gene: TRBV18; J gene: TRBJ1-3; clone size: few
CDR3 DNA: TGTGCCAGCAGCTTCCGAGGCCATCTCACTAGCGGCCCCTACAATGAGCAGTTCTTC; CDR3 protein: CASSFRGHLTSGPYNEQFF; D gene: TRBD2; V gene: TRBV7-8; J gene: TRBJ2-1; clone size: -
CDR3 DNA: TGTGCCAGCAGTTTATTGGGACAGCCCTATGGCTACACCTTC; CDR3 protein: CASSLLGQPYGYTF; D gene: TRBD1; V gene: TRBV27; J gene: TRBJ1-2; clone size: -
CDR3 DNA: TGTGCCAGCAGTTTCGAGGACAGGGGGAAATGGGGCTATGGCTACACCTTC; CDR3 protein: CASSFEDRGKWGYGYTF; D gene: TRBD1; V gene: TRBV28; J gene: TRBJ1-2; clone size: once
CDR3 DNA: TGTGCCAGCAGGGGGACTAGTCACTACGAGCAGTACTTC; CDR3 protein: CASRGTSHYEQYF; D gene: TRBD2; V gene: TRBV6-5; J gene: TRBJ2-7; clone size: -
CDR3 DNA: TGCGCCAGTAGGGATCTGCAGGGGGCAGGAGAAGCGCAGTATTTT; CDR3 protein: CASRDLQGAGEAQYF; D gene: TRBD1; V gene: TRBV4-1; J gene: TRBJ2-3; clone size: -
CDR3 DNA: TGTGCCAGCAGCTTCCCTACTACAGGGGAGAGAAACACTGAAGCTTTCTTT; CDR3 protein: CASSFPTTGERNTEAFF; D gene: TRBD1; V gene: TRBV7-3; J gene: TRBJ1-1; clone size: -
CDR3 DNA: TGTGCCACCAGCAGAGATTTGGCGACAGGGGGCAATCAGCCCCAGCATTTT; CDR3 protein: CATSRDLATGGNQPQHF; D gene: TRBD1; V gene: TRBV15; J gene: TRBJ1-5; clone size: -
CDR3 DNA: TGCGCCAGCAGGGTGACGGCGGTTCAGCAAGAGACCCAGTACTTC; CDR3 protein: CASRVTAVQQETQYF; D gene: -; V gene: TRBV5-1; J gene: TRBJ2-5; clone size: -
CDR3 DNA: TGTGCCTGGCATCCCGGGACTTTGTTCGGGGAGCTGTTTTTT; CDR3 protein: CAWHPGTLFGELFF; D gene: -; V gene: TRBV30; J gene: TRBJ2-2; clone size: -